This is a list of T cell receptor beta chains from one sample in a study of OX40 agonist ivuxolimab in advanced cancers. Here immunoSEQ multiplex PCR was the method, and the copy in TCRdb shows in-frame clones only, minus some. The sample includes about 64,000 clones, around 90% of them seen just once. The sample in question was CD4+ or CD8+ T cells sorted from blood, obtained in a trial of the OX40 agonist ivuxolimab. The receptors derive from an adult with an advanced solid tumor such as melanoma, head and neck, liver or kidney cancer. The CDR3 runs from the conserved cysteine through the conserved F or W. Each record gives: V gene, J gene, CDR3 protein.

>TRBV6-5|TRBJ1-3
CASSLHRGSGNTIYF
>TRBV5-4|TRBJ2-2
CASSLRGNGELFF
>TRBV5-1|TRBJ1-4
CASRTGTGGPNEKLFF
>TRBV7-8|TRBJ2-7
CASSSETSGSYEQYF
>TRBV10-3|TRBJ1-2
CAISEVGVLRGYTF
>TRBV29-1|TRBJ1-1
CSGSGQGNTEAFF
>TRBV5-1|TRBJ2-2
CASSFAGSNTGELFF
>TRBV18|TRBJ1-1
CASSPLTNTEAFF
>TRBV27|TRBJ1-2
CASSPTLWGNYGYTF
>TRBV5-1|TRBJ1-1
CASSLNTGNTEAFF
>TRBV19|TRBJ1-5
CASSIAAYSNQPQHF
>TRBV28|TRBJ2-1
CASSLGWNEQFF
>TRBV19|TRBJ1-3
CASSPGTPGQNRNTIYF
>TRBV6-5|TRBJ2-7
CASSYPGGYEQYF
>TRBV18|TRBJ1-1
CASSPGTLNTEAFF
>TRBV28|TRBJ2-7
CASSRGEQLPHEQYF
>TRBV7-9|TRBJ2-6
CASSLQGGSSRANVLTF
>TRBV5-4|TRBJ2-1
CATVAGVGNEQFF
>TRBV28|TRBJ2-1
CASSHRDRGNNEQFF
>TRBV29-1|TRBJ2-5
CSVERDRGMGTQYF
>TRBV6-5|TRBJ1-4
CASRKQAYNEKLFF
>TRBV29-1|TRBJ1-1
CSVEGRLSTEAFF
>TRBV5-1|TRBJ2-7
CASSLSPLADYEQYF
>TRBV6-6|TRBJ2-7
CASRRQGAYEQYF
>TRBV9|TRBJ2-4
CASSVDPGPLRKNIQYF
>TRBV28|TRBJ1-2
CASSPPAVRNYGYTF